The clone carrying this TCR beta chain came up a few times. Possible read error: a much larger clone is one base away. This record belongs to a study of tumor and adjacent non-tumor tissue in lung cancer. The template was RNA from unsorted bulk tissue. More than 3 cm separated this lung sample from the edge of the tumor. TCRbeta libraries were built with three rounds of nested PCR, modified from ARM-PCR. TCRdb reprocessed the multiplex PCR reads with MiXCR, giving one entry per CDR3 protein. Found here are some 68,000 distinct CDR3 sequences, roughly three quarters of them singletons; the top ten hold 35% to 55%. This CDR3 region has 15 residues. The V and J ends lost 4 bases and 5 bases respectively, with 17 bases between them. Germline loops: CDR1 DFQATT, CDR2 SNEGSKA (reference sequence).

This clonotype was obtained from a man aged 60-69 years with non-small cell lung cancer. The sequenced sample consisted of distant non-tumor lung tissue. The J gene is TRBJ2-2, the V gene TRBV20-1; D is uncertain. Written as DNA, the CDR3 is TGCAGTGCTATGAAGCGTGGGCTGGGGACCGGGGAGCTGTTTTTT. It is translated as CSAMKRGLGTGELFF.